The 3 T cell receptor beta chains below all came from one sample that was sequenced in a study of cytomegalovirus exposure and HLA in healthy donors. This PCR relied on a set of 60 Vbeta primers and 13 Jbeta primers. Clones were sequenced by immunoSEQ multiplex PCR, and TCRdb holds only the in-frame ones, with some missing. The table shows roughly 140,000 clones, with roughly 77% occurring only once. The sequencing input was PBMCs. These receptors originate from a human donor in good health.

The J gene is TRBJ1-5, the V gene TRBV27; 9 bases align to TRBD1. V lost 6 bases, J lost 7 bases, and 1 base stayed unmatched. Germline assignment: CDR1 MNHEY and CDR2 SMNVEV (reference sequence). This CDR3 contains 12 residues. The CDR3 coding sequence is TGTGCCAGCAGGGACAGGGGACAGCCCCAGCATTTT. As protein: CASRDRGQPQHF.

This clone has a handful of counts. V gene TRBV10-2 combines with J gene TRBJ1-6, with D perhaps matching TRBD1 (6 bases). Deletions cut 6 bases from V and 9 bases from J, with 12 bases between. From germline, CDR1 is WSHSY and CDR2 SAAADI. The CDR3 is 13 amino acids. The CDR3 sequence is CASRRTAGSPLHF. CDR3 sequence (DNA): TGCGCCAGCAGACGGACAGCAGGTTCACCCCTCCACTTT.

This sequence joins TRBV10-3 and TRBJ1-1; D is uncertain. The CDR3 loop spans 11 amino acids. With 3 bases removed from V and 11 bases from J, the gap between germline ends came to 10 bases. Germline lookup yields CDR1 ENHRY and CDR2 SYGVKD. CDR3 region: CAISDSVFAFF. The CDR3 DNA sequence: TGTGCCATCAGTGACTCAGTTTTTGCTTTCTTT.